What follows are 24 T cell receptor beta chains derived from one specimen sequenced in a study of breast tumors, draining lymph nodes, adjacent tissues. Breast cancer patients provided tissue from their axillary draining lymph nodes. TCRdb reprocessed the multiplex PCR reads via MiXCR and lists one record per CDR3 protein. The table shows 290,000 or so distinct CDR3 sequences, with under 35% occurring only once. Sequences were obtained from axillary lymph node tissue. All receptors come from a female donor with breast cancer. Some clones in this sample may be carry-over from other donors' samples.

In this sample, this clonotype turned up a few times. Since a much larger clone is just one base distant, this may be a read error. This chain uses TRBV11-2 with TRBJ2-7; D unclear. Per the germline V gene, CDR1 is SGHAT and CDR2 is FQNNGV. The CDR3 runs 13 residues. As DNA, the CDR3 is TGTGCCTGCAGCCCGCTAAAGGGCGCGGAGCAGTACTTC. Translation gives CACSPLKGAEQYF.

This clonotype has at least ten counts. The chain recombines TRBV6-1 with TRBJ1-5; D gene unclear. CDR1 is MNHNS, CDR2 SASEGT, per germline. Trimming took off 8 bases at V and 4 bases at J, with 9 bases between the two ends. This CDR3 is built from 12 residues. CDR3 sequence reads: CASGVLNQPQHF. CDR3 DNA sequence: TGTGCCAGCGGAGTATTAAATCAGCCCCAGCATTTT.

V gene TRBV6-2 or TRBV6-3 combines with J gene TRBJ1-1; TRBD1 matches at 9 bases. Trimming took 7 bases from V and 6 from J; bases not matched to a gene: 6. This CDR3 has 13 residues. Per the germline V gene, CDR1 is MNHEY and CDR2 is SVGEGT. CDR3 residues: CASTDRGSAEAFF. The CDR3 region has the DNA TGTGCCAGCACCGACAGGGGGAGCGCTGAAGCTTTCTTT.

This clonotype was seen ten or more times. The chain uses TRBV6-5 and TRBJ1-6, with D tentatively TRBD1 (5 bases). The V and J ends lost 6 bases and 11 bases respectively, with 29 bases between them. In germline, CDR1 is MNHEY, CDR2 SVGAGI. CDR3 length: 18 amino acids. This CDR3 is CASSRRDPRSVTGAPLHF. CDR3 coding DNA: TGTGCCAGCAGCCGACGGGACCCCCGATCAGTTACTGGGGCACCCCTCCACTTT.

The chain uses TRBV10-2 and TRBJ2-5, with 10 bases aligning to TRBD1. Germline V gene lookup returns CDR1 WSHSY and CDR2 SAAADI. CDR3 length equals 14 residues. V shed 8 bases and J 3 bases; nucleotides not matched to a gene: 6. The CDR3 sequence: CASLYGTGEETQYF. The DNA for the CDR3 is TGCGCCAGCTTGTACGGGACAGGGGAAGAGACCCAGTACTTC.

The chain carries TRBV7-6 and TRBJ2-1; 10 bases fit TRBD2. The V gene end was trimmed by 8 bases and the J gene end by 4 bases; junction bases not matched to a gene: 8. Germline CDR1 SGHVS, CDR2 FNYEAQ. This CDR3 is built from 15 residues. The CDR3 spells CASSPGTSEYNEQFF. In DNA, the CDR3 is TGTGCCAGCTCCCCGGGGACTAGCGAGTACAATGAGCAGTTCTTC.

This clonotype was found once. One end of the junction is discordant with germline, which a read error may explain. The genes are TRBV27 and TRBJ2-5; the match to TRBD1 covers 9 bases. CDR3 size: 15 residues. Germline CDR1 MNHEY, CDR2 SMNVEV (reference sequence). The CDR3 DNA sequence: TGTGCCAACAGTGCGCGGGACAGGGTACAAGAGACCCAGTACTTC. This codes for CANSARDRVQETQYF.

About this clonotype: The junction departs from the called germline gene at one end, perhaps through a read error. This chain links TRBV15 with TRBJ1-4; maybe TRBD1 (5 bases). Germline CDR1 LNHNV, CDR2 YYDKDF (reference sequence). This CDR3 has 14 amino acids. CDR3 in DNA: TGTGCCACCAGCAGCAAGAAGGGGAGTGAAAGACTGTTTTTT. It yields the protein CATSSKKGSERLFF.

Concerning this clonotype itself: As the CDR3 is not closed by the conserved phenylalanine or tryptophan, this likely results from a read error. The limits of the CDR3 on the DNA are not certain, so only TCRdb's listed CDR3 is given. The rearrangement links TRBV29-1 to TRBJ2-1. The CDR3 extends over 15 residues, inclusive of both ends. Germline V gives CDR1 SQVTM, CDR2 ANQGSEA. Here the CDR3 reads CSVEDRLAAVNGAVL.

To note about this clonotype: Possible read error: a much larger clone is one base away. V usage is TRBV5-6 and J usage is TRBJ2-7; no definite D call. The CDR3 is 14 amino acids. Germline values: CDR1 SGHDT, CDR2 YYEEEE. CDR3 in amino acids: CVSSFVGYPYEQYF. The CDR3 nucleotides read TGTGTCAGCAGCTTCGTCGGGTATCCCTACGAGCAGTACTTC. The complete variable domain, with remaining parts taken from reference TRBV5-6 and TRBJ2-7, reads DAGVTQSPTHLIKTRGQQVTLRCSPKSGHDTVSWYQQALGQGPQFIFQYYEEEERQRGNFPDRFSGHQFPNYSSELNVNALLLGDSALYLCVSSFVGYPYEQYFGPGTRLTVT.

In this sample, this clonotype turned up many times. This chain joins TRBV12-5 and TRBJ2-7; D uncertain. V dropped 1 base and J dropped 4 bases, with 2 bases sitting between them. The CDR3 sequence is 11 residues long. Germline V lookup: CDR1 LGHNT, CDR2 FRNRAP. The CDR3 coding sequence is TGTGCTAGTGGTTTGGGTTACGAGCAGTACTTC. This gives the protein CASGLGYEQYF.

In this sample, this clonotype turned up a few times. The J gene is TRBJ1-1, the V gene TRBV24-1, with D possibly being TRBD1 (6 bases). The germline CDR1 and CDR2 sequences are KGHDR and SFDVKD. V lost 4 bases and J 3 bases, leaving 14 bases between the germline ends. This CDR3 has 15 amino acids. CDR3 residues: CATSETTGGHTEAFF. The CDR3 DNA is TGTGCCACCAGTGAAACCACCGGGGGGCACACTGAAGCTTTCTTT.

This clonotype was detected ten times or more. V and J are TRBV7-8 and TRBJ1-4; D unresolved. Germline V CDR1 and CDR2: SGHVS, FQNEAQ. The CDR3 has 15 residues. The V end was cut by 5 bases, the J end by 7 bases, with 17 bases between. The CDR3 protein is CASSSTENVGEKLFF. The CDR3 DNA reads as TGTGCCAGCAGCAGTACCGAAAACGTTGGTGAAAAACTGTTTTTT.

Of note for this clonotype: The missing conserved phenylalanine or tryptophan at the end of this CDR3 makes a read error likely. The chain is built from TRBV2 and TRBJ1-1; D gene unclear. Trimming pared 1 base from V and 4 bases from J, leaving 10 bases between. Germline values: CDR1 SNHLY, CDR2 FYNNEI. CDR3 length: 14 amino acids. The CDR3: CASSEVGFSTEAFS. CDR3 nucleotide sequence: TGTGCCAGCAGTGAAGTCGGGTTCTCCACTGAAGCTTTCTCT.

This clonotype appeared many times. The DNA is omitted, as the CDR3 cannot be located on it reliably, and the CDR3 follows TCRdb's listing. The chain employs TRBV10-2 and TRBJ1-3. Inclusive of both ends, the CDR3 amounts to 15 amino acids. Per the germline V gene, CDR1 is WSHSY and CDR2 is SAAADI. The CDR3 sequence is CASSPLRRGRTPYIF.

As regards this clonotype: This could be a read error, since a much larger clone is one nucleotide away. The CDR3: CASRRRQAHEQFF. Here the CDR3 DNA reads TGTGCCAGCAGACGAAGACAGGCCCATGAGCAGTTCTTC. V gene TRBV5-4 combines with J gene TRBJ2-1; possibly TRBD1 for D (6 bases). Germline CDR1 reads SGHNT; CDR2 reads YYREEE (reference sequence). The CDR3 has 13 amino acids. V dropped 5 bases and J dropped 8 bases, with 14 bases sitting between them.

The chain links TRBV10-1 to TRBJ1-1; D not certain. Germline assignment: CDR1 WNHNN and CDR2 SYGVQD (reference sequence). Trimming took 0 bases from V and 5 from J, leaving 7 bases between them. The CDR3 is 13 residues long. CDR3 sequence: CASSESRQTEAFF. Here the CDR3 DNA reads TGCGCCAGCAGTGAGTCACGGCAGACTGAAGCTTTCTTT.

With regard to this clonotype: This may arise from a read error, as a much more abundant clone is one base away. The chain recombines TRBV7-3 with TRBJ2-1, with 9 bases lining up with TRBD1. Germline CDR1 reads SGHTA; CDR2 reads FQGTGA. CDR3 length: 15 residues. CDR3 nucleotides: TGTGCCAGCAGCCTCAGACAGGGGGGACACAATGAGCAGCTCTTC. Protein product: CASSLRQGGHNEQLF.

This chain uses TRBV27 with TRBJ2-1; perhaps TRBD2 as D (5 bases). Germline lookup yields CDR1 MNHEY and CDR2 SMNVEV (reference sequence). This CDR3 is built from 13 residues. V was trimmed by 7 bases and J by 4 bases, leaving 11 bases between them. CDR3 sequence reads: CASKPSGYNEQFF. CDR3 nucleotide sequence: TGTGCCAGCAAGCCGAGCGGTTACAATGAGCAGTTCTTC.

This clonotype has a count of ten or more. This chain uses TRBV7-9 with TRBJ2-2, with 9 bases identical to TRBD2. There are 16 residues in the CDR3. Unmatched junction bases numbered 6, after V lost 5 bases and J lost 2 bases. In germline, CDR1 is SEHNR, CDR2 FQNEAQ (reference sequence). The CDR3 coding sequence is TGTGCCAGCAGCCCGCCGGGACTAGCTAACACCGGGGAGCTGTTTTTT. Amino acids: CASSPPGLANTGELFF.

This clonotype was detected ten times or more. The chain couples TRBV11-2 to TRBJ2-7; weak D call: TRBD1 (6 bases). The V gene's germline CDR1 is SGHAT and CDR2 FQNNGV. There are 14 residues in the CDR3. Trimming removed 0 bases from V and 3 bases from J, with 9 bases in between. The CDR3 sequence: CASSLDARGYEQYF. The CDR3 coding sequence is TGTGCCAGCAGCTTAGATGCCAGGGGCTACGAGCAGTACTTC.

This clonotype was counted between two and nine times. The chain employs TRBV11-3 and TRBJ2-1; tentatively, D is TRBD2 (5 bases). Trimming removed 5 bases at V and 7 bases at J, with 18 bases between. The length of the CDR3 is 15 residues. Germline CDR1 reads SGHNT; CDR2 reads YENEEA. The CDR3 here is CASSLGLARSNEQFF. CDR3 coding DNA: TGTGCCAGCAGCCTCGGGCTAGCACGGAGTAATGAGCAGTTCTTC.

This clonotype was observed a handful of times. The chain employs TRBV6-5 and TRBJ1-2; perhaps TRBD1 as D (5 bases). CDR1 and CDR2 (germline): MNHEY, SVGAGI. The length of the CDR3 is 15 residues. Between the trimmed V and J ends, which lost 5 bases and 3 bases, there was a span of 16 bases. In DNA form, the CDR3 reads TGTGCCAGCAGTCCCCCTTCCGGGGGGTACTATGGCTACACCTTC. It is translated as CASSPPSGGYYGYTF.

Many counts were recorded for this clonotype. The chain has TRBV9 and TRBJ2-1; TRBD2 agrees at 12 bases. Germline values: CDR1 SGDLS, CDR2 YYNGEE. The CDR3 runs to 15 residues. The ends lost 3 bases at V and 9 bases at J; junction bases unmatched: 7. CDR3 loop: CASSAETSGRGEQFF. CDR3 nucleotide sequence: TGTGCCAGCAGCGCAGAGACTAGCGGGAGAGGTGAGCAGTTCTTC.